This T cell receptor beta chain is from a study of T-cell memory formation after mild COVID-19. General study results and limits: Within pre-infection memory, some responding clones were found, suggesting cross-reactive memory joined.

Concerning this clonotype itself: The antigen remains unidentified.

The TCR alpha and TCR beta cDNA libraries, bearing sample barcodes and UMIs, were generated by 5'RACE using constant-segment primers. TCRdb redid the calling of the 5' RACE reads with MiXCR, one entry per CDR3 protein. Of tens of thousands of distinct CDR3 sequences listed, 12% are singletons. Germline assignment: CDR1 DFQATT and CDR2 SNEGSKA (reference sequence). The CDR3 totals 16 residues. Trimming cost V 3 bases and J 5 bases; bases outside gene matches: 13. The source is a young man who had mild COVID-19 (a few samples of this study predate the infection). Cell type and time point are not known. The chain links TRBV20-1 to TRBJ2-3, with 8 bases fitting TRBD2. What was sequenced was PBMCs or a T cell subset sorted from them (not recorded which). Here the CDR3 DNA reads TGCAGTGCTAGCATAAAGACGAGCGGGGGACGAGATACGCAGTATTTT. Encoded protein: CSASIKTSGGRDTQYF.